The 2 T cell receptor beta chains presented below share a single source sample, sequenced in a study of cytomegalovirus exposure and HLA in healthy donors. PCR involved 60 Vbeta and 13 Jbeta primers. Using immunoSEQ multiplex PCR, the repertoire was profiled, and TCRdb retains in-frame clones only, with some absent. The repertoire holds approximately 180,000 clones, with 70% to 80% as singletons. Sequences were obtained from PBMCs. Receptor source: a woman aged 25-40 years in good health and CMV-seropositive.

The gene calls are TRBV5-1 and TRBJ2-7, with TRBD2 identical over 7 bases. The germline V gene has CDR1 SGHRS and CDR2 YFSETQ. The CDR3 spans 16 residues. J lost 3 bases, V lost 3 bases, and 12 bases had no gene match. The CDR3 nucleotides are TGCGCCAGCAGCTATGACCTAGCGGAAAACCTCTACGAGCAGTACTTC. It yields the protein CASSYDLAENLYEQYF. The full variable domain, its missing parts supplied by reference TRBV5-1 and TRBJ2-7, is KAGVTQTPRYLIKTRGQQVTLSCSPISGHRSVSWYQQTPGQGLQFLFEYFSETQRNKGNFPGRFSGRQFSNSRSEMNVSTLELGDSALYLCASSYDLAENLYEQYFGPGTRLTVT.

The chain joins TRBV28 to TRBJ2-7, with TRBD1 matching 7 bases. The CDR3 spans 15 residues. From germline, CDR1 is MDHEN and CDR2 SYDVKM. The junction had 7 bases not matched to a gene; V was cut back by 5 bases and J by 0 bases. CDR3 loop: CASSTIRQGSYEQYF. For the CDR3, the DNA is TGTGCCAGCAGTACTATCAGACAGGGCTCCTACGAGCAGTACTTC.